This T cell receptor (beta chain) was retrieved from a study of shared clonotypes between healthy human individuals (dated by TCRdb to 2018 to 2021). Regarding the research as a whole: A couple of women and three men aged 18 to 49 years were included in the cohort. Per donor, three plates each were used for CD4 naive and CD4 memory, two for CD8 naive, and one for CD8 memory. Libraries were prepared and TCR repertoires were sequenced by different laboratories using diverse techniques, in order to increase sequencing depth and limit assay-specific biases. Between about 0.85 and 9.5 billion PBMCs per donor were obtained by leukapheresis. To estimate repertoire size and how much clonotypes are shared between individuals, the study performed deep sequencing of blood TCR repertoires from roughly five healthy adults. Study-wide conclusions, independent of this receptor: Even with the large sequencing depth, rarefaction of the sorted-subset datasets indicated that sequencing was incomplete. Across several donors, approximately 5% of naive CD4, 3.5% of naive CD8, about 2.3% of memory CD4, and approximately 0.4% of memory CD8 clonotypes were shared. Naive subsets generally had larger estimated clonotype richness than memory subsets did. Sampling was restricted to blood, and TCR repertoires in tissues likely differ from the TCR repertoires found in blood. The small number of donors limited the genetic and exposure-history diversity represented. Compared with non-shared clonotypes, clonotypes shared by all four sorted-subset donors had higher generation probabilities. Based on pairwise subsampling, the degree of clonotype sharing among donors was expected to be affected by sequencing depth.

Here V drops 0 bases and J drops 3 bases, and the junction holds 7 bases not matched to any gene. The CDR3 measures 18 amino acids from cysteine to phenylalanine. The read is trimmed to its CDR3 DNA, 54 bases read in frame from base 1. As encoded in the germline V gene, CDR1 is SGHTA while CDR2 is FQGNSA. Using the deep immunoSEQ assay, TCR CDR3 regions were amplified from genomic DNA by multiplex PCR. Extracted genomic DNA from each cell subset was distributed evenly across all wells of several immunoSEQ 96-well plates, and each plate was treated as a replicate. For sorted subsets, roughly 0.2 ug genomic DNA, equal to 30,000 to 35,000 T cell genomes, was loaded into each replicate PCR. The purified libraries were quantified using a Qubit 3.0 fluorometer, sized with a Bioanalyzer 2100, and then quantified again using the KAPA Library Quantification kit. Every immunoSEQ 96-well plate was sequenced on a dedicated single-read 150-cycle Illumina NextSeq 550 flow cell. Concerning the study's data processing: Because only junctional sequences without quality scores were contained in the immunoSEQ output, filtering matching that applied to full-length reads could not be performed. Sequences were annotated with PyIR, a Python wrapper for IgBLAST v1.9, and V/J genes and CDR3 were assigned using IMGT germline references. Any read was removed if the V/J assignment was weak (E-value above 1e-6), the CDR3 was missing, or the read contained stop codons, out-of-frame junctions, or ambiguous translated residues. A V3J clonotype was defined by an identical inferred V gene, J gene, and CDR3 amino acid sequence. Percentage overlap between repertoires was computed as shared unique clonotypes divided by the size of the smaller repertoire. RTK rarefaction, the Chao1 estimator, and Recon v2.1 estimates of unobserved clonotypes were used to assess repertoire richness. Generation probabilities were computed with OLGA for all TCRbeta clonotypes obtained by the gDNA method from four donors. TCRdb limited this immuneACCESS table to in-frame rearrangements with V and J called. A share of clones is missing; checked studies link under half to unresolved V genes, and the rest is unexplained. V and J calls and clone size are those listed in that table; D and trimming were worked out from the DNA. Here the sample has more than 900,000 clones; 70% to 80% occur a single time. The top ten clones comprise 0.5% to 0.65% of the sample.

Donors were healthy HIV-negative adults with no recently reported acute infections or vaccinations. Every donor was a Caucasian adult residing in Nashville, Tennessee, USA. CD4+ T cells were enriched by magnetic negative selection, after which naive cells were positively selected on CD45RA and the negative fraction was taken as the memory subset. After blood collection by leukapheresis, PBMCs were isolated using Ficoll-Histopaque density gradient centrifugation and then cryopreserved in the vapor phase of liquid nitrogen. Analytical flow cytometry was used to check the purity and quantity of each magnetically sorted T cell population. From each sorted fraction, genomic DNA was isolated and quantified by UV absorbance on a Nanodrop 2000c. With respect to this clone: Its antigen is not yet known. No base-level quality is on record; no much larger clone is a single base apart.

Recombination linked TRBV7-2 to TRBJ2-3; TRBD2 fits 12 bases in the junction. The clonotype originates from a man younger than 35 in good health. Some clones in this sample may be carry-over from other donors' samples. Sequenced input: memory CD4+ T cells from PBMCs. The intended sense of this specimen's cell subset or site label: CD45RA-negative fraction. This receptor has the CDR3 CASSLAPAGTSGTDTQYF. The sequenced DNA is TGTGCCAGCAGCTTAGCCCCGGCCGGGACTAGCGGGACAGATACGCAGTATTTT.